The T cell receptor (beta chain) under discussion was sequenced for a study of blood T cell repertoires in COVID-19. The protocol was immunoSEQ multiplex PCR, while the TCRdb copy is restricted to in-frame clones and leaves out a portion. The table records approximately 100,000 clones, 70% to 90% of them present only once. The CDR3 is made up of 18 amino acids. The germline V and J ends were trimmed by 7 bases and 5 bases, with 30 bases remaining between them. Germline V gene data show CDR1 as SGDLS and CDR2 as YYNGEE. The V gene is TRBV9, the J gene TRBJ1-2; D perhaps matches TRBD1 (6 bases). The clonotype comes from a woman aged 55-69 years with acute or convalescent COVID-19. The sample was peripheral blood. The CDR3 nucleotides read TGTGCCAGCCGCCTTGGGGGGGCGGTTGAGGTGGGGACATATGGCTACACCTTC. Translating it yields CASRLGGAVEVGTYGYTF. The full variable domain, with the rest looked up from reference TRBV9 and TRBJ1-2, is DSGVTQTPKHLITATGQRVTLRCSPRSGDLSVYWYQQSLDQGLQFLIQYYNGEERAKGNILERFSAQQFPDLHSELNLSSLELGDSALYFCASRLGGAVEVGTYGYTFGSGTRLTVV.